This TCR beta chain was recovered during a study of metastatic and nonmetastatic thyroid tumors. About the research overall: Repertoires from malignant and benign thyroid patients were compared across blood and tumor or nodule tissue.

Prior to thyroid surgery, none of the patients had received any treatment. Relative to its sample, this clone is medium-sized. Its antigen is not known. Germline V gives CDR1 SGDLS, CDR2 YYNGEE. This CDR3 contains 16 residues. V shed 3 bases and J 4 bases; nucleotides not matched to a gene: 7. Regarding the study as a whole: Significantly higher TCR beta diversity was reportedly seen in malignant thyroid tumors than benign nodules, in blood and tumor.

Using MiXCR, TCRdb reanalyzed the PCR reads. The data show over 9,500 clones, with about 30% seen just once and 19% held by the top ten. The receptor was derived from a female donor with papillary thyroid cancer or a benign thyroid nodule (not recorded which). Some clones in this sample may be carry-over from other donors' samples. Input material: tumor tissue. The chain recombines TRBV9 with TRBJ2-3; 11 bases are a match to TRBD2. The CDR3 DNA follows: TGTGCCAGCAGCGCGGGACTAGCGGTGAGTGCAGATACGCAGTATTTT. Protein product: CASSAGLAVSADTQYF. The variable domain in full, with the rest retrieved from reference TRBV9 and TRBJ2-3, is DSGVTQTPKHLITATGQRVTLRCSPRSGDLSVYWYQQSLDQGLQFLIQYYNGEERAKGNILERFSAQQFPDLHSELNLSSLELGDSALYFCASSAGLAVSADTQYFGPGTRLTVL.